The T cell receptor (beta chain) under discussion was sequenced for a study of shared clonotypes between healthy human individuals. General observations from the study: Generation probability values for non-shared clonotypes were lower than those for clonotypes shared by all four donors.

This clone has just one count. Its antigen is undetermined. V shed 4 bases and J shed 1 base, with 11 bases lying between them. Germline V gene data show CDR1 as SGHNT and CDR2 as YYREEE (reference sequence). This CDR3 contains 14 residues. Deep was the level used in running the assay. Data came from immunoSEQ multiplex PCR; TCRdb stores just in-frame clones and leaves some out. The sample gives around 550,000 clones, 90% to 97% of which show up once; 0.06% is in the top ten. The TCR sequence derives from a woman in her twenties or thirties in good health. This chain links TRBV5-4 with TRBJ1-1, with D perhaps matching TRBD1 (6 bases). Sample: naive CD4+ T cells sorted from blood. Subset specified: CD45RA+ positively selected. The CDR3 coding sequence is TGTGCCAGCAGCCCCGGACAGCAGAACACTGAAGCTTTCTTT. Amino acids: CASSPGQQNTEAFF.